The clone carrying this T cell receptor (beta chain) was counted a single time. The data belong to a study of blood T cell repertoires in COVID-19. The overall study: From T cells, B-cell-depleted T cells, or PBMCs came the material, which was cDNA or gDNA.

Only in-frame clones appear in the TCRdb table, and some are missing; sequencing was by immunoSEQ multiplex PCR. This repertoire shows around 190,000 clones, roughly 84% found once; its top ten account for over 10%. Between the trimmed V and J ends, which lost 0 bases and 8 bases, there was a span of 10 bases. Germline loops: CDR1 SEHNR, CDR2 FQNEAQ (reference sequence). This CDR3 has 14 residues. The receptor was isolated from a human donor in a cohort sampled during active COVID-19. The V gene is TRBV7-9, the J gene TRBJ1-4; no clear D. What was sequenced was peripheral blood. The CDR3 nucleotides are TGTGCCAGCAGCTTAGCTCCAGTGACAGAAAAACTGTTTTTT. Translated: CASSLAPVTEKLFF.